The clone carrying this T cell receptor beta chain was seen only once. Antigen unknown. The V gene's germline CDR1 is SNHLY and CDR2 FYNNEI. V lost 4 bases to trimming and J lost 1 base, with 13 bases between them. The CDR3 loop spans 15 amino acids. Using immunoSEQ multiplex PCR, the repertoire was profiled, and TCRdb retains in-frame clones only, with some absent. In the table there are some 150,000 clones, around 95% of which are singletons. The entry originates in a study of T cell responses to AZD1222 COVID-19 vaccine. Study-wide results and limits: Recipients of two AZD1222 doses showed rising Spike-specific TCR breadth and depth. In all cases, repertoires were sampled only after the peak T cell response. There were vaccine-associated CD4 TCRs across spike, dominant at 160-218 and 743-854. It should be noted that donors were predominantly white British and more often female, and clonal diversity was possibly underestimated.

The chain recombines TRBV2 with TRBJ1-1; a possible D gene is TRBD1 (6 bases). Sequencing used peripheral blood, obtained on day 0 of AZD1222 vaccination. The receptor's source is an adult in good health. In nucleotides, the CDR3 is TGTGCCAGCAGTGGTTTGAGGGGGGAGAACACTGAAGCTTTCTTT. Amino acids: CASSGLRGENTEAFF. The entire variable domain, with the rest obtained from reference TRBV2 and TRBJ1-1, is as follows: EPEVTQTPSHQVTQMGQEVILRCVPISNHLYFYWYRQILGQKVEFLVSFYNNEISEKSEIFDDQFSVERPDGSNFTLKIRSTKLEDSAMYFCASSGLRGENTEAFFGQGTRLTVV.